One sample yielded the 27 T cell receptor beta chains listed below, sequenced in a study of blood T cell repertoires in COVID-19. Profiling relied on immunoSEQ multiplex PCR, and the TCRdb table lists in-frame clones only, not all of them. The sample carries around 300,000 clones, around 88% recorded once. Sequencing was carried out using PBMCs or T cells enriched from blood (not recorded which). These receptors all stem from a woman in her thirties or forties who had recovered from COVID-19.

The rearrangement joins TRBV5-4 to TRBJ2-3; weak D call: TRBD1 (5 bases). The CDR3 is 14 residues long. The germline CDR1 and CDR2 sequences are SGHNT and YYREEE (reference sequence). V lost 2 bases, J lost 5 bases, and 12 bases lay in between. CDR3 residues: CASSFGLGVDTQYF. The CDR3 DNA follows: TGTGCCAGCAGCTTCGGGCTAGGGGTAGATACGCAGTATTTT.

This clone has just a few counts. This chain connects TRBV10-1 to TRBJ2-2; D is unresolved. The CDR3 loop spans 13 amino acids. With 1 base removed from V and 4 bases from J, the gap between germline ends came to 4 bases. CDR1 WNHNN and CDR2 SYGVQD come from the germline V gene (reference sequence). The CDR3 sequence is CASSEYGTGELFF. As DNA, the CDR3 is TGCGCCAGCAGTGAGTACGGCACCGGGGAGCTGTTTTTT.

This clone was found once. The chain employs TRBV2 and TRBJ2-7, with 8 bases aligning to TRBD2. J lost 3 bases, V lost 10 bases, and 5 bases had no gene match. The length of the CDR3 is 12 residues. Germline loops: CDR1 SNHLY, CDR2 FYNNEI. The CDR3 nucleotides read TGTGCCATCGGGGGGGGACACTACGAGCAGTACTTC. It specifies CAIGGGHYEQYF.

This sequence joins TRBV5-1 and TRBJ2-7, with D possibly being TRBD1 (6 bases). The CDR3 has 16 residues. The V gene's germline CDR1 is SGHRS and CDR2 YFSETQ. Trimming pared 0 bases from V and 6 bases from J, leaving 19 bases between. The CDR3 region has the DNA TGCGCCAGCAGCTTGGGGAGACAGGTACGGTGGAGCGAGCAGTACTTC. As protein: CASSLGRQVRWSEQYF.

V is TRBV5-1 and J is TRBJ1-4, with TRBD1 as a possible D gene (6 bases). Germline CDR1 is SGHRS and CDR2 is YFSETQ. The CDR3 contains 15 residues. Trimming shortened V by 5 bases and J by 10 bases, and 21 bases separated the two germline ends. For the CDR3, the DNA is TGCGCCAGCAGGCCTGGGACATCGGCATCGGGAAAACTGTTTTTT. It codes for CASRPGTSASGKLFF.

The chain employs TRBV28 and TRBJ1-2; D might be TRBD1 (5 bases). In germline, CDR1 is MDHEN, CDR2 SYDVKM. CDR3 length: 15 residues. V was shortened by 3 bases and J by 5 bases, with 16 bases between the two germline ends. CDR3 coding DNA: TGTGCCAGCAGTTTGGCCGGGAGGACACCGTATGGCTACACCTTC. Protein sequence: CASSLAGRTPYGYTF.

The V gene is TRBV12-3 or TRBV12-4, the J gene TRBJ1-5, with D hard to call. V lost 6 bases, J lost 6 bases, and 12 bases lay in between. There are 13 residues in the CDR3. CDR3 amino acids: CASRPGVGQPQHF. In nucleotides, the CDR3 is TGTGCCAGCAGACCCGGAGTGGGTCAGCCCCAGCATTTT.

The chain links TRBV13 to TRBJ1-3; D is possibly TRBD1 (5 bases). V gave up 6 bases and J gave up 0 bases, with 6 bases separating them. Germline loops: CDR1 PRHDT, CDR2 FYEKMQ (reference sequence). This CDR3 has 13 amino acids. The CDR3: CASSGHSGNTIYF. DNA of the CDR3: TGTGCCAGCAGTGGACACTCTGGAAACACCATATATTTT.

V and J are TRBV3-1 (or the pseudogene TRBV3-2) and TRBJ2-1; 9 bases are shared with TRBD1. The V gene's germline CDR1 is LGHDT and CDR2 YNNKEL (reference sequence). The CDR3 runs to 15 residues. V was clipped by 0 bases and J by 5 bases; unmatched bases: 2. The CDR3 loop reads CASSQEGQGNNEQFF. Here the CDR3 DNA reads TGTGCCAGCAGCCAAGAGGGACAGGGAAACAATGAGCAGTTCTTC.

The genes are TRBV7-6 and TRBJ1-2; D gene unclear. The length of the CDR3 is 16 residues. Germline-derived CDR1 and CDR2 are SGHVS and FNYEAQ. V was shortened by 5 bases and J by 0 bases, with 16 bases between the two germline ends. The CDR3 loop is CASSPDPNLANYGYTF. In nucleotides, the CDR3 is TGTGCCAGCAGCCCAGATCCCAACCTAGCTAACTATGGCTACACCTTC.

The V call is TRBV2, the J call TRBJ1-2, with D possibly being TRBD1 (6 bases). V was cut by 3 bases and J by 7 bases, with 9 bases left in between. This CDR3 contains 12 residues. CDR1 SNHLY and CDR2 FYNNEI come from the germline V gene. This CDR3 is CASSDYRVGYTF. The DNA for the CDR3 is TGTGCCAGCAGTGACTACAGGGTTGGCTACACCTTC.

The V gene is TRBV28, the J gene TRBJ2-6, with D maybe TRBD1 (5 bases). This CDR3 comprises 18 residues. Germline lookup yields CDR1 MDHEN and CDR2 SYDVKM. Trimming stripped 6 bases from V and 1 base from J, with 19 bases between. This CDR3 is CASSLQGMSNSGANVLTF. The CDR3 bases are TGTGCCAGCAGCCTCCAGGGAATGAGTAATTCTGGGGCCAACGTCCTGACTTTC.

This chain links TRBV7-8 with TRBJ1-4; D gene ambiguous. Germline values: CDR1 SGHVS, CDR2 FQNEAQ. Trimming cost V 1 base and J 1 base, with 7 bases left between them. The CDR3 runs to 15 residues. The CDR3 DNA reads as TGTGCCAGCAGCTTAGGTCGGGGAACTAATGAAAAACTGTTTTTT. This sequence encodes CASSLGRGTNEKLFF.

In the case of this clone: At one boundary the junction diverges from the germline segment, which might be a read error. The chain uses TRBV7-7 and TRBJ2-5; the D gene is possibly TRBD1 (6 bases). The CDR3 spans 13 residues. Germline V gives CDR1 SSHAT, CDR2 FNYEAQ (reference sequence). CDR3 sequence: CASSTGYEETQYF. The CDR3 region has the DNA TGTGCTAGCAGCACAGGGTACGAAGAGACCCAGTACTTC.

This rearrangement joins TRBV6-5 to TRBJ2-1, with TRBD1 identical over 7 bases. J was trimmed by 2 bases and V by 4 bases; bases with no gene match: 5. CDR3 length equals 15 residues. The germline V gene has CDR1 MNHEY and CDR2 SVGAGI. CDR3 loop: CASSSGTDTYNEQFF. The CDR3 coding sequence is TGTGCCAGCAGTTCCGGGACAGATACCTACAATGAGCAGTTCTTC.

The genes are TRBV5-4 and TRBJ2-3, with 15 bases matching TRBD2. The CDR3 runs 18 residues. In germline, CDR1 is SGHNT, CDR2 YYREEE (reference sequence). With V trimmed by 0 bases and J by 3 bases, 5 bases remained unmatched. The CDR3 nucleotides are TGTGCCAGCAGCTTGGGGACTAGCGGGAGGGGGAGTACAGATACGCAGTATTTT. It is translated as CASSLGTSGRGSTDTQYF. The entire variable domain, with the rest obtained from reference TRBV5-4 and TRBJ2-3, is as follows: ETGVTQSPTHLIKTRGQQVTLRCSSQSGHNTVSWYQQALGQGPQFIFQYYREEENGRGNFPPRFSGLQFPNYSSELNVNALELDDSALYLCASSLGTSGRGSTDTQYFGPGTRLTVL.

The chain has TRBV30 and TRBJ1-4; TRBD1 agrees at 7 bases. V shed 5 bases, J shed 0 bases, and the junction held 6 bases outside the gene matches. The CDR3 runs 15 residues. Germline V lookup: CDR1 GTSNPN, CDR2 SVGIG (reference sequence). In DNA, the CDR3 is TGTGCCTGGGGTTCGGGACAGTCAACTAATGAAAAACTGTTTTTT. This translates into CAWGSGQSTNEKLFF.

The V and J genes are TRBV28 and TRBJ2-1; D gene ambiguous. Germline V gene lookup returns CDR1 MDHEN and CDR2 SYDVKM. There are 12 residues in the CDR3. The V gene lost 5 bases and the J gene lost 6 bases, with 8 bases spanning the gap. This chain's CDR3 is CASSPQANEQFF. The CDR3 bases are TGTGCCAGCAGTCCCCAAGCCAATGAGCAGTTCTTC.

For the CDR3, the DNA is TGTGCCAGCAGCTTAATCCACACAGGGGGACGGGCCAACGTCCTGACTTTC. Protein sequence: CASSLIHTGGRANVLTF. This chain joins TRBV7-9 and TRBJ2-6; 8 nucleotides agree with TRBD1. The CDR3 totals 17 residues. V lost 2 bases, J lost 5 bases, and 8 bases stayed unmatched. Germline V lookup: CDR1 SEHNR, CDR2 FQNEAQ (reference sequence).

This chain uses TRBV30 with TRBJ2-5, with 9 bases lining up with TRBD2. Looked up from germline, CDR1 is GTSNPN and CDR2 is SVGIG (reference sequence). V shed 3 bases, J shed 2 bases, and the junction held 10 bases outside the gene matches. This CDR3 region has 16 residues. DNA of the CDR3: TGTGCCTGGAGGTCATTTGGGCGGGAGGGACAAGAGACCCAGTACTTC. Its translation is CAWRSFGREGQETQYF. The full variable domain, rest sourced from reference TRBV30 and TRBJ2-5, is SQTIHQWPATLVQPVGSPLSLECTVEGTSNPNLYWYRQAAGRGLQLLFYSVGIGQISSEVPQNLSASRPQDRQFILSSKKLLLSDSGFYLCAWRSFGREGQETQYFGPGTRLLVL.

As for this clone: Other DNA sequences in this sample translate to the same CDR3. The rearrangement joins TRBV28 to TRBJ2-7; 9 bases map to TRBD1. Germline V gives CDR1 MDHEN, CDR2 SYDVKM. The trim removed 6 bases at V and 3 bases at J, leaving 3 bases unmatched. The CDR3 is made up of 13 amino acids. CDR3 nucleotide sequence: TGTGCCAGCAGGGGACAGGGAAGCTACGAGCAGTACTTC. This sequence encodes CASRGQGSYEQYF.

The chain carries TRBV23-1 and TRBJ2-3; D is possibly TRBD1 (6 bases). TRBV23-1 carries the ORF label, with uncertain function. Between the trimmed V and J ends, which lost 9 bases and 3 bases, there was a span of 13 bases. The CDR3 covers 13 residues. DNA of the CDR3: TGCGCCAGGACAGGAGCCGGGACAGATACGCAGTATTTT. It translates to CARTGAGTDTQYF.

This clone was recorded once. CDR3 nucleotides: TGCGCCAGCAGCTCCGGGGCAACTAATGAAAAACTGTTTTTT. Translating it yields CASSSGATNEKLFF. The V call is TRBV5-1, the J call TRBJ1-4; D gene unclear. The germline CDR1 and CDR2 sequences are SGHRS and YFSETQ. CDR3 length: 14 amino acids. V lost 3 bases and J 0 bases, leaving 6 bases between the germline ends.

This chain joins TRBV5-4 and TRBJ1-6, with a possible D match to TRBD1 (6 bases). CDR1 SGHNT and CDR2 YYREEE come from the germline V gene (reference sequence). CDR3 size: 14 residues. V gave up 5 bases and J gave up 13 bases, with 19 bases separating them. CDR3 in amino acids: CASSRTAAAGPLHF. CDR3 nucleotide sequence: TGTGCCAGCAGTCGGACAGCGGCCGCCGGGCCCCTCCACTTT.

The rearrangement uses TRBV10-3 and TRBJ1-1; a weak D match, TRBD1 (6 bases). The CDR3 contains 13 residues. Looked up from germline, CDR1 is ENHRY and CDR2 is SYGVKD. With 10 bases removed from V and 1 base from J, the gap between germline ends came to 13 bases. CDR3 loop: CATIQGPNTEAFF. Here the CDR3 DNA reads TGTGCCACGATACAGGGACCGAACACTGAAGCTTTCTTT.

The chain employs TRBV5-4 and TRBJ2-7; 7 nucleotides line up with TRBD2. The CDR3 consists of 14 residues. The trim removed 0 bases at V and 6 bases at J, leaving 6 bases unmatched. Germline V lookup: CDR1 SGHNT, CDR2 YYREEE (reference sequence). The CDR3 DNA is TGTGCCAGCAGCTTGGGGACTAGAATGGCCGAGCAGTACTTC. It encodes CASSLGTRMAEQYF.

This chain uses TRBV5-1 with TRBJ1-1; 7 bases map to TRBD1. CDR1 and CDR2 (germline): SGHRS, YFSETQ. The V segment lost 7 bases and the J segment 0 bases; nucleotides outside the gene matches: 6. The CDR3 contains 14 residues. CDR3 DNA sequence: TGCGCCAGCGCCCCGGGACAGATGAACACTGAAGCTTTCTTT. It translates to CASAPGQMNTEAFF.